Presented here are 15 T cell receptor beta chains from one specimen sequenced in a study of cytomegalovirus exposure and HLA in healthy donors. The PCR used 60 Vbeta and 13 Jbeta primers. The assay was immunoSEQ multiplex PCR, and TCRdb's table has in-frame clones only and misses some. In the table there are approximately 130,000 clones, 75% to 85% of which are singletons. Specimen: PBMCs. All receptors derive from a female donor in good health and CMV-seropositive.

The chain carries TRBV7-8 and TRBJ2-5; weak D call: TRBD2 (7 bases). The germline gives CDR1 SGHVS, CDR2 FQNEAQ. V dropped 6 bases and J dropped 5 bases, with 10 bases sitting between them. The CDR3 consists of 12 residues. The DNA for the CDR3 is TGTGCCAGCAGAAGGGGGGGGGAGACCCAGTACTTC. It specifies CASRRGGETQYF.

The CDR3 nucleotides are TGTGCCAGCAGCTTAACGACGGGAGTGGGAAATGAGCAGTTCTTC. It encodes CASSLTTGVGNEQFF. The chain joins TRBV7-3 to TRBJ2-1; a weak D match, TRBD2 (6 bases). The CDR3 totals 15 residues. V shed 0 bases and J shed 7 bases, with 13 bases lying between them. Germline lookup yields CDR1 SGHTA and CDR2 FQGTGA.

This clone appeared a single time. This chain uses TRBV10-3 with TRBJ2-7; D gene uncertain. Germline loops: CDR1 ENHRY, CDR2 SYGVKD. The CDR3 consists of 16 residues. V was pared by 4 bases and J by 1 base, with 17 bases between. CDR3 in amino acids: CAISGGLALGSYEQYF. The CDR3 bases are TGTGCCATCAGTGGTGGATTAGCCCTTGGGTCCTACGAGCAGTACTTC.

This clone appeared a few times. The genes are TRBV9 and TRBJ2-1; tentative D call: TRBD2 (5 bases). The V and J ends lost 3 bases and 5 bases respectively, with 12 bases between them. CDR3 size: 14 residues. Germline V gene sequence: CDR1 SGDLS, CDR2 YYNGEE. CDR3 protein: CASSEGVGNNEQFF. In nucleotides, the CDR3 is TGTGCCAGCAGCGAGGGAGTCGGGAACAATGAGCAGTTCTTC.

CDR3 loop: CASSLAGGSTTDTQYF. CDR3 coding DNA: TGCGCCAGCAGCTTGGCTGGCGGGAGTACGACAGATACGCAGTATTTT. This sequence joins TRBV5-1 and TRBJ2-3, with 7 nucleotides matching TRBD2. V trimming: 0 bases; J trimming: 3 bases; junction bases outside the gene matches: 7. The CDR3 loop spans 16 amino acids. CDR1 is SGHRS and CDR2 is YFSETQ in the germline V gene.

This clone has only a few counts. The V and J genes are TRBV27 and TRBJ2-7, with 7 bases lining up with TRBD1. This CDR3 spans 13 amino acids. J was trimmed by 5 bases and V by 3 bases; bases with no gene match: 4. CDR1 and CDR2 from the germline V gene are MNHEY and SMNVEV (reference sequence). CDR3 DNA: TGTGCCAGCAGTTTCACAGGGGTGGACGAGCAGTACTTC. Amino acid sequence: CASSFTGVDEQYF.

This clone has only one observation. This sequence joins TRBV6-1 and TRBJ1-2, with TRBD1 matching 8 bases. The length of the CDR3 is 15 residues. Germline CDR1 MNHNS, CDR2 SASEGT. J lost 5 bases, V lost 2 bases, and 7 bases had no gene match. The CDR3 coding sequence is TGTGCCAGCAGTGAATCGGGACAGGCCCCTTATGGCTACACCTTC. The encoded protein is CASSESGQAPYGYTF.

This clone came up once. The chain links TRBV11-2 to TRBJ2-3; maybe TRBD2 (5 bases). Trimming removed 4 bases at V and 0 bases at J, with 8 bases between. CDR3 size: 14 residues. Germline assignment: CDR1 SGHAT and CDR2 FQNNGV. CDR3 bases: TGTGCCAGCAGCTCACTAGATAGCACAGATACGCAGTATTTT. Translated: CASSSLDSTDTQYF.

The chain employs TRBV29-1 and TRBJ2-2; no clear D. Germline V gene data show CDR1 as SQVTM and CDR2 as ANQGSEA. The CDR3 extends over 15 amino acids. Trimming took off 0 bases at V and 0 bases at J, with 8 bases between the two ends. CDR3 protein: CSVEDGGPNTGELFF. The CDR3 nucleotides are TGCAGCGTTGAAGATGGCGGTCCGAACACCGGGGAGCTGTTTTTT.

V is TRBV7-3 and J is TRBJ2-1, with D possibly TRBD2 on 6 matching bases. The CDR3 has 12 residues. CDR1 is SGHTA and CDR2 is FQGTGA in the germline V gene. With 5 bases removed from V and 9 bases from J, the gap between germline ends came to 11 bases. Here the CDR3 DNA reads TGTGCCAGCAGCCGGTACGGGGGTGAGCAGTTCTTC. Amino acids: CASSRYGGEQFF.

This rearrangement joins TRBV28 to TRBJ2-1, with a weak D call TRBD2 (7 bases). CDR1 is MDHEN and CDR2 is SYDVKM in the germline V gene. Deletions cut 3 bases from V and 3 bases from J, with 12 bases between. The CDR3 is made up of 15 amino acids. The chain's CDR3 is CASSLGRGHYNEQFF. CDR3 DNA sequence: TGTGCCAGCAGTTTGGGGCGGGGGCACTACAATGAGCAGTTCTTC.

Turning to this clone: The identical CDR3 is also encoded by other nucleotide sequences in the sample. The rearrangement uses TRBV11-2 and TRBJ2-3; no firm D call. The CDR3 consists of 13 residues. Trimming pared 0 bases from V and 4 bases from J, leaving 5 bases between. CDR1 SGHAT and CDR2 FQNNGV come from the germline V gene. The CDR3: CASSLDRADTQYF. Written as DNA, the CDR3 is TGTGCCAGCAGCTTAGATCGCGCAGATACGCAGTATTTT.

The rearrangement joins TRBV5-1 to TRBJ1-3; 9 bases fit TRBD1. Germline V gene lookup returns CDR1 SGHRS and CDR2 YFSETQ. This CDR3 is built from 15 residues. Trimming took 4 bases from V and 0 from J; bases not matched to a gene: 2. The DNA of the CDR3 is TGCGCCAGCAGCATGACAGGGGGCTCTGGAAACACCATATATTTT. This translates into CASSMTGGSGNTIYF. Filled out from reference TRBV5-1 and TRBJ1-3, the complete variable domain reads KAGVTQTPRYLIKTRGQQVTLSCSPISGHRSVSWYQQTPGQGLQFLFEYFSETQRNKGNFPGRFSGRQFSNSRSEMNVSTLELGDSALYLCASSMTGGSGNTIYFGEGSWLTVV.

This chain connects TRBV27 to TRBJ2-7; 12 bases fit TRBD2. V was clipped by 4 bases and J by 4 bases; unmatched bases: 2. CDR1 and CDR2 from the germline V gene are MNHEY and SMNVEV (reference sequence). This CDR3 is 14 amino acids long. CDR3: CASSWGTSGYEQYF. The CDR3 coding sequence is TGTGCCAGCAGTTGGGGGACTAGCGGGTACGAGCAGTACTTC.

This clone turned up a few times. The chain couples TRBV7-9 to TRBJ1-5, with D uncertain. The CDR3 runs 12 residues. V was cut by 1 base and J by 7 bases, with 5 bases left in between. CDR1 and CDR2 (germline): SEHNR, FQNEAQ (reference sequence). The CDR3 DNA reads TGTGCCAGCAGCTTAGACTTCCAGCCCCAGCATTTT. Amino acid sequence: CASSLDFQPQHF.